This TCR beta chain originates from a study of blood T cells in healthy people across ages. Primed by a sample-barcoded 5' primer and a J-beta primer mix, a second PCR proceeded for 7 to 11 cycles. MiXCR, applied by TCRdb to the 5' RACE reads, yields one record per CDR3 protein. The data hold over a million distinct CDR3 sequences, with 35% to 55% observed a single time. To note about this clonotype: Its specificity is unknown.

General study results and limits: Whereas aged donors had fewer naive CD4+ cells, long-lived donors had more of them and higher diversity. Per million T cells, TCR beta diversity dropped roughly linearly as age increased.

The material sequenced was blood. This TCR was recovered from a woman aged 55-69 years in good health.

CDR3: CSANSGRGPYNEQFF. The CDR3 DNA follows: TGCAGTGCTAATAGCGGGAGGGGTCCCTACAATGAGCAGTTCTTC. The rearrangement uses TRBV20-1 and TRBJ2-1; 11 bases are a match to TRBD2. The V gene's germline CDR1 is DFQATT and CDR2 SNEGSKA (reference sequence). The junction had 4 bases not matched to a gene; V was cut back by 4 bases and J by 2 bases. The CDR3 consists of 15 residues.